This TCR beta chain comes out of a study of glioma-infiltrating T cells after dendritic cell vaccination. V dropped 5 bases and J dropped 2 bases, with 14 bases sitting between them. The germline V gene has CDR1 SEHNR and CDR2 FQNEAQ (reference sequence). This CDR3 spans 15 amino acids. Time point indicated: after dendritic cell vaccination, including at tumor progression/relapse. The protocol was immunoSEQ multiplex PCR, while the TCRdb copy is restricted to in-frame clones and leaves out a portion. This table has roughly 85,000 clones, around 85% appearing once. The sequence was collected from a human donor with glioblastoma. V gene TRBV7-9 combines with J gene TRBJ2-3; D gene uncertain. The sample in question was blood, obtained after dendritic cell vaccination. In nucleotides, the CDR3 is TGTGCCAGCAGCCCGACACGGTTTGACACAGATACGCAGTATTTT. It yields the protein CASSPTRFDTDTQYF.